These T cell receptor beta chains were read from a single sample in a study of cytomegalovirus exposure and HLA in healthy donors. TCRdb keeps only in-frame clones here, not all; method: immunoSEQ multiplex PCR. Of 55,000 to 70,000 clones in the sample, about 92% are singletons; the top ten hold approximately 5%. Source material: PBMCs. These receptors were obtained from a young man in good health and CMV-seropositive. Each CDR3 is given with its conserved first and last residue. D genes are given only for firm matches.

CDR3 protein: CASSVAGSLPYGYTF; CDR3 DNA: TGTGCCAGCAGCGTAGCAGGTTCACTTCCCTATGGCTACACCTTC; J gene: TRBJ1-2; V gene: TRBV9; D gene: -
CDR3 protein: CASNFGLADVLSSYNEQFF; CDR3 DNA: TGCGCCAGCAACTTCGGCCTAGCGGACGTTCTTAGCTCCTACAATGAGCAGTTCTTC; J gene: TRBJ2-1; V gene: TRBV5-1; D gene: TRBD2
CDR3 protein: CASSIDRGYTDTQYF; CDR3 DNA: TGTGCCAGTAGTATCGACAGGGGGTACACAGATACGCAGTATTTT; J gene: TRBJ2-3; V gene: TRBV19; D gene: TRBD1
CDR3 protein: CASSPNRQADTQYF; CDR3 DNA: TGTGCCAGCAGCCCTAACCGACAGGCCGATACGCAGTATTTT; J gene: TRBJ2-3; V gene: TRBV7-3; D gene: -
CDR3 protein: CSVGVAGGPYEQYF; CDR3 DNA: TGCAGCGTTGGCGTAGCGGGAGGGCCGTACGAGCAGTACTTC; J gene: TRBJ2-7; V gene: TRBV29-1; D gene: TRBD2
CDR3 protein: CASAIQVQETQYF; CDR3 DNA: TGTGCCAGCGCCATTCAGGTCCAAGAGACCCAGTACTTC; J gene: TRBJ2-5; V gene: TRBV6-5; D gene: -
CDR3 protein: CASSPDRATEAFF; CDR3 DNA: TGTGCCAGCAGTCCGGACAGGGCCACTGAAGCTTTCTTT; J gene: TRBJ1-1; V gene: TRBV2; D gene: TRBD1
CDR3 protein: CASSDPGQSLTMARTF; CDR3 DNA: TGTGCCAGCAGTGACCCGGGACAGAGCCTCACTATGGCTAGGACCTTC; J gene: TRBJ1-2; V gene: TRBV6-1; D gene: TRBD1
CDR3 protein: CASSFTSSGITDTQYF; CDR3 DNA: TGTGCCAGCAGCTTCACGTCTAGCGGGATCACAGATACGCAGTATTTT; J gene: TRBJ2-3; V gene: TRBV13; D gene: TRBD2
CDR3 protein: CASSLRTGGNTEAFF; CDR3 DNA: TGCGCCAGCAGCCTCCGGACAGGGGGTAACACTGAAGCTTTCTTT; J gene: TRBJ1-1; V gene: TRBV5-1; D gene: TRBD1
CDR3 protein: CASSHAPTANSGANVLTF; CDR3 DNA: TGTGCCAGCAGCCACGCGCCGACAGCCAACTCTGGGGCCAACGTCCTGACTTTC; J gene: TRBJ2-6; V gene: TRBV4-2; D gene: -
CDR3 protein: CASSYPGLDEQYF; CDR3 DNA: TGTGCCAGCAGTTACCCAGGGTTGGACGAGCAGTACTTC; J gene: TRBJ2-7; V gene: TRBV6-5; D gene: -
CDR3 protein: CASSQEVQGSYEQYF; CDR3 DNA: TGCGCCAGCAGCCAAGAAGTACAGGGAAGCTACGAGCAGTACTTC; J gene: TRBJ2-7; V gene: TRBV4-1; D gene: -
CDR3 protein: CASSLAGGLGDTQYF; CDR3 DNA: TGTGCCAGCAGTTTAGCAGGGGGACTAGGAGATACGCAGTATTTT; J gene: TRBJ2-3; V gene: TRBV27; D gene: -
CDR3 protein: CASSRGTGSNQPQHF; CDR3 DNA: TGTGCCAGCAGTCGAGGGACAGGGAGCAATCAGCCCCAGCATTTT; J gene: TRBJ1-5; V gene: TRBV6-5; D gene: TRBD1
CDR3 protein: CASSTQQGSSTGELFF; CDR3 DNA: TGTGCCAGTAGTACTCAACAGGGGTCGAGCACCGGGGAGCTGTTTTTT; J gene: TRBJ2-2; V gene: TRBV19; D gene: TRBD1
CDR3 protein: CASSLGTGGGHGYTF; CDR3 DNA: TGTGCCAGCAGCCTCGGGACAGGGGGCGGGCATGGCTACACCTTC; J gene: TRBJ1-2; V gene: TRBV7-6; D gene: TRBD1
CDR3 protein: CASSHGPGTNEQFF; CDR3 DNA: TGCGCCAGCAGCCACGGTCCGGGGACAAATGAGCAGTTCTTC; J gene: TRBJ2-1; V gene: TRBV4-1; D gene: -
CDR3 protein: CASSLAGYGNTIYF; CDR3 DNA: TGCGCCAGCAGCTTGGCAGGGTATGGAAACACCATATATTTT; J gene: TRBJ1-3; V gene: TRBV5-1; D gene: -